One sample yielded the 9 T cell receptor beta chains listed below, sequenced in a study of graft-versus-host responses after intestinal transplantation (dated by TCRdb to the early 2020s). For these TCRs, the target antigens are not known. The label giving this sample's time point can be read as: cells obtained before transplantation from donor or recipient. Library method: the immunoSEQ multiplex PCR assay. TCRdb obtained this table from immuneACCESS and retained in-frame rearrangements with V and J assigned. These tables miss some clones; where compared with another copy, unresolved V genes account for less than half of the shortfall, and the remainder is unexplained. The sample table holds 75,000 to 100,000 clones, of which 80% to 95% were seen once. Around 0.18% of the sample lies in the top ten. Source: unstimulated CD4+ T cells sorted from spleen or lymph node cells, taken before intestinal transplant. The receptors were gathered from a human donor who received an intestinal transplant.

This clone was found once. The gene calls are TRBV11-2 and TRBJ2-4, with 8 bases matching TRBD2. This CDR3 is built from 14 residues. From germline, CDR1 is SGHAT and CDR2 FQNNGV. J gave up 7 bases and V 6 bases, and 8 bases lay outside the gene matches. CDR3 region: CASRPGLGGNIQYF. As DNA, the CDR3 is TGTGCCAGCAGACCGGGACTAGGAGGGAACATTCAGTACTTC.

The chain combines TRBV29-1 with TRBJ2-5; the D gene is possibly TRBD2 (7 bases). This CDR3 contains 15 residues. Trimming took off 7 bases at V and 5 bases at J, with 23 bases between the two ends. Germline V gene sequence: CDR1 SQVTM, CDR2 ANQGSEA. The CDR3 coding sequence is TGCAGCGCGGGGGATTTTGGGGGGGGCATCGAGACCCAGTACTTC. It encodes CSAGDFGGGIETQYF.

V usage is TRBV18 and J usage is TRBJ1-2, with TRBD1 as a possible D gene (6 bases). CDR1 KGHSH and CDR2 LQKENI come from the germline V gene. The CDR3 is 15 amino acids. The V and J ends lost 1 base and 5 bases respectively, with 14 bases between them. CDR3 residues: CASSPRAGEKYGYTF. The DNA for the CDR3 is TGTGCCAGCTCACCACGGGCAGGGGAGAAATATGGCTACACCTTC.

This chain links TRBV7-9 with TRBJ2-5; 10 nucleotides align to TRBD1. CDR1 is SEHNR and CDR2 is FQNEAQ in the germline V gene (reference sequence). V shed 5 bases and J 7 bases; nucleotides not matched to a gene: 4. The CDR3 is 13 amino acids. This CDR3 reads CASSGQGGVTQYF. The DNA of the CDR3 is TGTGCCAGCAGCGGACAGGGGGGGGTGACCCAGTACTTC.

The chain has TRBV4-2 and TRBJ2-2; no clear D. The CDR3 is 15 amino acids. Germline CDR1 reads LGHNA; CDR2 reads YNFKEQ. Trimming removed 0 bases at V and 2 bases at J, with 7 bases between. CDR3 nucleotides: TGTGCCAGCAGCCAAGACGTACTTAACACCGGGGAGCTGTTTTTT. This gives the protein CASSQDVLNTGELFF.

This chain links TRBV18 with TRBJ2-2; 9 nucleotides align to TRBD2. Germline trimming cut 0 bases from V and 4 bases from J; bases unmatched to any gene: 3. CDR1 and CDR2 (germline): KGHSH, LQKENI. This CDR3 has 16 amino acids. CDR3 protein: CASSPPSGGSTGELFF. DNA of the CDR3: TGTGCCAGCTCACCACCTAGCGGGGGCTCCACCGGGGAGCTGTTTTTT.

For the CDR3, the DNA is TGTGCCAGCAGCTACCGGACTAGCGGGGCTATTGGCTCCTACAATGAGCAGTTCTTC. This translates into CASSYRTSGAIGSYNEQFF. The gene calls are TRBV5-6 and TRBJ2-1; 12 bases are shared with TRBD2. The CDR3 runs to 19 residues. Germline CDR1 and CDR2: SGHDT and YYEEEE. V gave up 3 bases and J gave up 0 bases; unmatched junction bases: 10.

Points on this clone: The sample carries other DNA sequences with the same CDR3. The gene calls are TRBV4-1 and TRBJ2-7, with 10 nucleotides matching TRBD2. The germline V gene has CDR1 MGHRA and CDR2 YSYEKL. Trimming cost V 3 bases and J 2 bases; bases outside gene matches: 10. The length of the CDR3 is 17 residues. The CDR3 loop reads CASSQAGTSGRAYEQYF. The DNA for the CDR3 is TGCGCCAGCAGCCAGGCGGGGACCAGCGGGAGGGCCTACGAGCAGTACTTC.

This clone was seen a single time. V and J are TRBV28 and TRBJ2-1; 9 nucleotides match TRBD1. The junction had 4 bases not matched to a gene; V was cut back by 3 bases and J by 1 base. The length of the CDR3 is 16 residues. Germline V CDR1 and CDR2: MDHEN, SYDVKM. In DNA form, the CDR3 reads TGTGCCAGCAGTTTGACGGGACAGGGATCCTACAATGAGCAGTTCTTC. It codes for CASSLTGQGSYNEQFF.